This entry concerns a single T cell receptor beta chain. These data originate in a study of cytomegalovirus exposure and HLA in healthy donors. CDR1 is SEHNR and CDR2 is FQNEAQ in the germline V gene (reference sequence). The CDR3 is 18 residues long. The V and J ends lost 4 bases and 0 bases respectively, with 19 bases between them. The PCR had 60 Vbeta and 13 Jbeta primers. The data were produced by immunoSEQ multiplex PCR, yet TCRdb's version contains in-frame clones alone and is incomplete. The sample contains over 95,000 clones, roughly four fifths of which appear only once. The rearrangement joins TRBV7-9 to TRBJ1-3; TRBD1 might be the D (6 bases). This receptor was identified in a female donor in good health and CMV-seronegative. Sequencing was done on a sample of PBMCs. The CDR3 DNA follows: TGTGCCAGCAGCTCGACAGTGACAGGAACCCACTCTGGAAACACCATATATTTT. Translating it yields CASSSTVTGTHSGNTIYF.